This T cell receptor (beta chain) was profiled in a study of T cells in Graves' hyperthyroidism and ophthalmopathy. Study-level background: Peripheral blood was collected at initial diagnosis, before any treatment.

Study-wide points: Blood also contained most expanded thyroid clonotypes above 0.001.

Trimming took off 5 bases at V and 4 bases at J, with 21 bases between the two ends. Looked up from germline, CDR1 is GTSNPN and CDR2 is SVGIG (reference sequence). The CDR3 loop spans 16 amino acids. This clonotype was recorded at least ten times. Antigen specificity is unknown. Amplified TCR beta CDR3 regions came from RNA transcripts. Using the HTBI primer set, a first-round RT-PCR was run on the TCR CDR3. TCRdb recomputed calls from the multiplex PCR reads with MiXCR, one row per CDR3 protein. Of 250,000 or so distinct CDR3 sequences in the sample, about 15% are singletons; the top ten hold more than 30%.

What was sequenced was blood. This clonotype originated in a woman in her forties or fifties with Graves' hyperthyroidism that later progressed to Graves' ophthalmopathy. The V and J genes are TRBV30 and TRBJ2-1, with D possibly matching TRBD2 (6 bases). CDR3 in DNA: TGTGCCTGGGGGCGCGGGGTAGCGGACTCATACAATGAGCAGTTCTTC. Translation: CAWGRGVADSYNEQFF.